This T cell receptor beta chain was sequenced for a study of T cell changes during pregnancy in multiple sclerosis. The germline gives CDR1 MNHEY, CDR2 SMNVEV (reference sequence). V gave up 3 bases and J gave up 6 bases; unmatched junction bases: 10. This CDR3 is built from 15 residues. Libraries were prepared by immunoSEQ multiplex PCR; TCRdb keeps only in-frame clonotypes and omits some of them. The table records 30,000 to 50,000 clones, about 90% of them present only once. This clone was recorded only once. V is TRBV27 and J is TRBJ2-7; 8 nucleotides agree with TRBD2. The sequences come from CD4+ T cells from peripheral blood mononuclear cells, collected in the third trimester of pregnancy. This TCR was sampled from a female donor with multiple sclerosis, enrolled in a pregnancy study. Written as DNA, the CDR3 is TGTGCCAGCAGTTTCAAACCGGGACTAGGTGGCGAGCAGTACTTC. Translated: CASSFKPGLGGEQYF.